The rows below give T cell receptor beta chains drawn from one sample of a study of OX40 agonist ivuxolimab in advanced cancers. Profiled with immunoSEQ multiplex PCR; TCRdb holds only in-frame clones, not every one. The sample lists 55,000 to 95,000 clones, roughly 88% occurring once. Material: CD4+ or CD8+ T cells sorted from blood, obtained in a trial of the OX40 agonist ivuxolimab. These receptors all come from an adult with an advanced solid tumor such as melanoma, head and neck, liver or kidney cancer. Both conserved end residues are part of each CDR3. A D gene is named only where the DNA matches it firmly. Expanded clones are given a class, and other clones once, few, many or no size at all.

CDR3 protein: CASSLAPPDRYSGNTIYF
CDR3 DNA: TGCGCCAGCAGCTTGGCCCCACCGGACAGGTACTCTGGAAACACCATATATTTT
D gene: TRBD1
V gene: TRBV5-1
J gene: TRBJ1-3
clone size: once

CDR3 protein: CASSVVTEATEAFF
CDR3 DNA: TGTGCCAGCAGCGTAGTTACAGAGGCCACTGAAGCTTTCTTT
D gene: .
V gene: TRBV9
J gene: TRBJ1-1
clone size: .

CDR3 protein: CASSLFGKTSASTDTQYF
CDR3 DNA: TGTGCCAGCAGCTTGTTTGGCAAGACTAGCGCAAGCACAGATACGCAGTATTTT
D gene: TRBD2
V gene: TRBV5-6
J gene: TRBJ2-3
clone size: .

CDR3 protein: CASSPQGKYEQYF
CDR3 DNA: TGTGCCAGCTCACCACAGGGGAAGTACGAGCAGTACTTC
D gene: .
V gene: TRBV18
J gene: TRBJ2-7
clone size: once

CDR3 protein: CASSEVWGSGVELFF
CDR3 DNA: TGTGCCAGCAGTGAAGTTTGGGGGTCGGGTGTGGAGCTGTTTTTT
D gene: .
V gene: TRBV6-1
J gene: TRBJ2-2
clone size: once

CDR3 protein: CASGIGTGGSEPQHF
CDR3 DNA: TGTGCTAGTGGCATCGGGACAGGGGGATCTGAGCCCCAGCATTTT
D gene: TRBD1
V gene: TRBV12-5
J gene: TRBJ1-5
clone size: .

CDR3 protein: CASSAQGTDGYTF
CDR3 DNA: TGTGCCAGCAGCGCGCAGGGGACGGATGGCTACACCTTC
D gene: .
V gene: TRBV7-9
J gene: TRBJ1-2
clone size: once

CDR3 protein: CASSLLGRDEQFF
CDR3 DNA: TGTGCCAGCAGCTTATTGGGGAGGGATGAGCAGTTCTTC
D gene: TRBD2
V gene: TRBV7-8
J gene: TRBJ2-1
clone size: .

CDR3 protein: CASSSPHLAGRETQYF
CDR3 DNA: TGTGCCAGCAGCTCGCCCCACTTAGCGGGGAGGGAGACCCAGTACTTC
D gene: TRBD2
V gene: TRBV11-2
J gene: TRBJ2-5
clone size: .

CDR3 protein: CASSSQQGNYGYTF
CDR3 DNA: TGTGCCAGCAGCTCTCAACAGGGAAACTATGGCTACACCTTC
D gene: .
V gene: TRBV9
J gene: TRBJ1-2
clone size: .

CDR3 protein: CASSFDDTGELFF
CDR3 DNA: TGCGCCAGCAGCTTTGATGACACCGGGGAGCTGTTTTTT
D gene: .
V gene: TRBV5-1
J gene: TRBJ2-2
clone size: .

CDR3 protein: CASSLERSYEQYF
CDR3 DNA: TGCGCCAGCAGCTTGGAGAGGTCCTACGAGCAGTACTTC
D gene: .
V gene: TRBV5-1
J gene: TRBJ2-7
clone size: .

CDR3 protein: CASSEEGGFHQPQHF
CDR3 DNA: TGTGCCAGCAGTGAGGAAGGAGGATTTCATCAGCCCCAGCATTTT
D gene: .
V gene: TRBV2
J gene: TRBJ1-5
clone size: .

CDR3 protein: CASSKGGQHTGELFF
CDR3 DNA: TGTGCCAGCAGCAAAGGGGGGCAGCACACCGGGGAGCTGTTTTTT
D gene: .
V gene: TRBV7-2
J gene: TRBJ2-2
clone size: .

CDR3 protein: CASREDGNTEAFF
CDR3 DNA: TGCGCCAGCAGAGAAGACGGGAACACTGAAGCTTTCTTT
D gene: .
V gene: TRBV10-1
J gene: TRBJ1-1
clone size: few

CDR3 protein: CASRSRDRGLTKNIQYF
CDR3 DNA: TGTGCCAGCAGATCACGGGACAGGGGGTTAACCAAAAACATTCAGTACTTC
D gene: TRBD1
V gene: TRBV28
J gene: TRBJ2-4
clone size: .

CDR3 protein: CASSQVVRGGEQFF
CDR3 DNA: TGTGCCAGCAGCCAAGTAGTGCGGGGCGGTGAGCAGTTCTTC
D gene: .
V gene: TRBV14
J gene: TRBJ2-1
clone size: .

CDR3 protein: CASSPYQGQRYEQYF
CDR3 DNA: TGTGCCAGCAGCCCATACCAGGGACAACGATACGAGCAGTACTTC
D gene: .
V gene: TRBV11-2
J gene: TRBJ2-7
clone size: .

CDR3 protein: CASSLAGGPPTDTQYF
CDR3 DNA: TGTGCCAGCAGCCTAGCGGGGGGGCCCCCCACAGATACGCAGTATTTT
D gene: TRBD2
V gene: TRBV5-4
J gene: TRBJ2-3
clone size: .

CDR3 protein: CASSRLSGTSGYEQYF
CDR3 DNA: TGTGCCAGCAGCCGACTCTCCGGGACTAGCGGTTACGAGCAGTACTTC
D gene: TRBD2
V gene: TRBV7-9
J gene: TRBJ2-7
clone size: .

CDR3 protein: CASSLGTSDSDTQYF
CDR3 DNA: TGTGCTAGCAGCTTAGGAACTAGCGATTCAGATACGCAGTATTTT
D gene: TRBD2
V gene: TRBV7-7
J gene: TRBJ2-3
clone size: .

CDR3 protein: CASSLTYGRQGQKPYEQYF
CDR3 DNA: TGTGCCAGCAGTCTCACTTATGGCCGACAGGGACAAAAACCCTACGAGCAGTACTTC
D gene: TRBD1
V gene: TRBV28
J gene: TRBJ2-7
clone size: once

CDR3 protein: CASSSGDEKLFF
CDR3 DNA: TGTGCCAGCAGTTCGGGTGATGAAAAACTGTTTTTT
D gene: .
V gene: TRBV28
J gene: TRBJ1-4
clone size: .

CDR3 protein: CAWNGGNEKLFF
CDR3 DNA: TGTGCCTGGAACGGGGGTAATGAAAAACTGTTTTTT
D gene: .
V gene: TRBV30
J gene: TRBJ1-4
clone size: .

CDR3 protein: CASSFGGHPDTQYF
CDR3 DNA: TGTGCCAGCAGTTTCGGGGGACACCCAGATACGCAGTATTTT
D gene: .
V gene: TRBV28
J gene: TRBJ2-3
clone size: .

CDR3 protein: CASSSGINQPQHF
CDR3 DNA: TGTGCCAGCAGCTCAGGGATCAATCAGCCCCAGCATTTT
D gene: .
V gene: TRBV7-3
J gene: TRBJ1-5
clone size: .

CDR3 protein: CASSLGGLARSSSYNEQFF
CDR3 DNA: TGTGCCAGCAGCTTGGGGGGACTAGCGCGGTCGAGCTCCTACAATGAGCAGTTCTTC
D gene: TRBD2
V gene: TRBV11-3
J gene: TRBJ2-1
clone size: .

CDR3 protein: CASSLRTDTQYF
CDR3 DNA: TGTGCCAGCAGCTTGCGCACAGATACGCAGTATTTT
D gene: .
V gene: TRBV7-3
J gene: TRBJ2-3
clone size: .

CDR3 protein: CASLDRGPGTEAFF
CDR3 DNA: TGTGCCAGCCTGGACAGGGGCCCAGGCACTGAAGCTTTCTTT
D gene: TRBD1
V gene: TRBV6-1
J gene: TRBJ1-1
clone size: .

CDR3 protein: CASSLAPGLARGSSYNEQFF
CDR3 DNA: TGTGCCAGCAGCTTAGCGCCGGGACTAGCGCGAGGCAGCTCCTACAATGAGCAGTTCTTC
D gene: TRBD2
V gene: TRBV11-3
J gene: TRBJ2-1
clone size: .

CDR3 protein: CAWTRNMNTEAFF
CDR3 DNA: TGTGCCTGGACCCGTAACATGAACACTGAAGCTTTCTTT
D gene: .
V gene: TRBV30
J gene: TRBJ1-1
clone size: few